This T cell receptor (beta chain) is drawn from a study of T cell responses to AZD1222 COVID-19 vaccine. Study-level points and caveats: Increased Spike-specific TCR breadth and depth were observed after two AZD1222 doses. White British ancestry dominated among donors, who included more females, and clonal diversity was possibly underestimated. Only a handful of AZD1222 recipients were seropositive at baseline.

The method was immunoSEQ multiplex PCR; TCRdb's version includes in-frame clones alone and lacks a portion of them. Of tens of thousands of clones in the sample, around 81% are singletons; the top ten hold roughly 50%. Between the trimmed V and J ends, which lost 2 bases and 8 bases, there was a span of 12 bases. The CDR3 contains 14 residues. Germline CDR1 is MDHEN and CDR2 is SYDVKM. This clone appeared a few times. The antigen is unknown. The gene calls are TRBV28 and TRBJ1-4; D unresolved. Here the sequenced sample was peripheral blood, taken 28 days after the second AZD1222 dose. This TCR was recovered from an adult who received the AZD1222 COVID-19 vaccine. The CDR3 coding sequence is TGTGCCAGCAGTTTACGACGGATTGGGGAAAAACTGTTTTTT. It encodes CASSLRRIGEKLFF.